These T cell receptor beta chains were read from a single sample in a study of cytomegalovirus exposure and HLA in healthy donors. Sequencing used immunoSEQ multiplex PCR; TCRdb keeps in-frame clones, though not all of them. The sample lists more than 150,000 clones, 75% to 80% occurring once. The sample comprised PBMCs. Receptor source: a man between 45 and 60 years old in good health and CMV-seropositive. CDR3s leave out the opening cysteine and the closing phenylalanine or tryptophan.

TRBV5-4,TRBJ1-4,ASSLLTNEKLF
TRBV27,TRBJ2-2,ASTTHRDRGRGELF
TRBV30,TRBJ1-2,AWARPGGGLYGYT
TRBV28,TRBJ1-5,ASSSPGTNQPQH
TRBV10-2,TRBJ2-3,ASSDQRGFIGTDTQY
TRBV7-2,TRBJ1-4,ASSLSKEKLF
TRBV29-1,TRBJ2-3,SVPGGTDTQY
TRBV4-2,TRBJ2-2,ASSQARGNTGELF
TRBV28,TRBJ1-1,ASRTQGGNTEAF
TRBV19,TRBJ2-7,ASSILGRSYEQY
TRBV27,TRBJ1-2,ASSSKGAHGYT
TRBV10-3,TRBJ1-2,AISEDVGQPYGYT
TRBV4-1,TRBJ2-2,ASSQDAIGVRELF
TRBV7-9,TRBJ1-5,ASSLWGGGANQPQH
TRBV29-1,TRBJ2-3,SAQQGSSTDTQY
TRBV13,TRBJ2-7,ASSLVREEPYEQY
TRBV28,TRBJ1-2,ASSLPTTENYGYT
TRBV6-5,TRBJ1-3,ASSNSGNTIY
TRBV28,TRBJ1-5,ASSWTGDRDQPQH
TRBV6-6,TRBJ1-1,ASRPQLGGTEAF
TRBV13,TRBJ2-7,ASSSSDRGPYEQY
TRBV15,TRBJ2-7,ATSRTGQRHEQY
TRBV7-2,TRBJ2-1,ASSLHGTSGGNEQF
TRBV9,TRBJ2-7,ASSGGGSSYEQY
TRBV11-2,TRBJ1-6,ASSLDDGRRGSPLH
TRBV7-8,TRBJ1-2,ASSLGTASHYGYT
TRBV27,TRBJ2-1,ASRDRGQGRDEQF
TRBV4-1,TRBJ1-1,ASSQTGVSTEAF
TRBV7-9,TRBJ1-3,ASSRGNRGNTIY
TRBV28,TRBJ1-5,ASTEGAGVYSNQPQH
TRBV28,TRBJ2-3,ASSFGGGWTDTQY
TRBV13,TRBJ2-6,ASSLGLTQGPSGANVLT
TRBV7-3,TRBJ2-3,ASSLGTASTDTQY
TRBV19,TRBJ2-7,ASTPDGTYEQY
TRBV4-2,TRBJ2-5,ASSRDSQETQY
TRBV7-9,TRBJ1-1,ASRSRVGAGNTEAF
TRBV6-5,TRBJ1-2,ASRPDRGNYGYT
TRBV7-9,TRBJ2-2,ASNGGGDLTGELF
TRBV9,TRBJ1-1,ASSGGQGNTEAF
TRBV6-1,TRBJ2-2,ASSELAENGELF
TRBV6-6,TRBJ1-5,ASSYSGAPNQPQH
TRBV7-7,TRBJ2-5,ASSGQGGETQY
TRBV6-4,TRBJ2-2,ASSYELDSGELF
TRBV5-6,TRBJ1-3,ASSSPGTTGNTIY
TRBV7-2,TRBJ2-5,ASSSEQGETQY
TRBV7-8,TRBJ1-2,ASSFDRGQNYGYT
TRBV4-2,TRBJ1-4,ASSQDLGTGGEKLF
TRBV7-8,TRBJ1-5,ASSLGTGGNQPQH
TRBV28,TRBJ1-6,ASSLGFQGSNPPLH
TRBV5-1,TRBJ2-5,ASSLVSVERIETQY
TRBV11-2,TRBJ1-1,ASSGPGSTEAF
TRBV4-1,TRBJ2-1,ASSDQAGGSYNEQF
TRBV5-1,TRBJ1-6,ASSLEIQGGGPNSPLH
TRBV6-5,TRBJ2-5,ASSYTGRETQY